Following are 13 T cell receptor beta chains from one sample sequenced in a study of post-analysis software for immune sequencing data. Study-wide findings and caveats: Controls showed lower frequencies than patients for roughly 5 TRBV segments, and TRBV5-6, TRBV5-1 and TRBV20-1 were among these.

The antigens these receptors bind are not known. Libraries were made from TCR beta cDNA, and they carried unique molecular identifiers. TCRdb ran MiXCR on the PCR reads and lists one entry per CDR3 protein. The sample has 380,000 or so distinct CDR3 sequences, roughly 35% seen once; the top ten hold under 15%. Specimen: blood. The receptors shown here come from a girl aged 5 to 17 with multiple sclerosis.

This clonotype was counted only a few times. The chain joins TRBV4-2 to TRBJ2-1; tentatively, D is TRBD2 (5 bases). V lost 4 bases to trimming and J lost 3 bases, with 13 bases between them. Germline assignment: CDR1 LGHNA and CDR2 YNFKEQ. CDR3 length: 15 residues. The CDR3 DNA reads TGTGCCAGCAGCCCCGGGGTGGGGAACTACAATGAGCAGTTCTTC. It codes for CASSPGVGNYNEQFF.

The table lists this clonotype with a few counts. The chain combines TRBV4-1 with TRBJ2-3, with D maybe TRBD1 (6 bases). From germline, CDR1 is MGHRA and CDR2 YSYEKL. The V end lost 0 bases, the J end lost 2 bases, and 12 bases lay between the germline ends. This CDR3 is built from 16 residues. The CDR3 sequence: CASSQEGHRLTDTQYF. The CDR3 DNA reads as TGCGCCAGCAGCCAAGAGGGACACAGGCTCACAGATACGCAGTATTTT.

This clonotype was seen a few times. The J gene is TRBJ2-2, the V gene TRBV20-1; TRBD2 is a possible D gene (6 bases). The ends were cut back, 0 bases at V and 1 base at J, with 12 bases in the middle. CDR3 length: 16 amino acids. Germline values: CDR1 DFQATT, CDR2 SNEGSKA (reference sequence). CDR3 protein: CSARERGLLNTGELFF. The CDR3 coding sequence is TGCAGTGCTAGAGAGCGGGGCTTACTGAACACCGGGGAGCTGTTTTTT.

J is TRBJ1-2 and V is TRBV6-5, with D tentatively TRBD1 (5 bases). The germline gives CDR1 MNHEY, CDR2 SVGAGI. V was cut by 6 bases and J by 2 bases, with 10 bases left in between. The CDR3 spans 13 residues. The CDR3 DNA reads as TGTGCCAGCAGGATGGGACCGAACTATGGCTACACCTTC. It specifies CASRMGPNYGYTF.

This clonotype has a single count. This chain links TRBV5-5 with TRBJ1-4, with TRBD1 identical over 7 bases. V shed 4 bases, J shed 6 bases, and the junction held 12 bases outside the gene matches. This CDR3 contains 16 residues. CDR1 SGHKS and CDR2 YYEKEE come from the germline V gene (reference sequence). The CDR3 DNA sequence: TGTGCCAGCAGCAGGCCACCCCAGGGGGAGGATGAAAAACTGTTTTTT. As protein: CASSRPPQGEDEKLFF.

The CDR3 DNA reads as TGTGCCACCAAAGGGACTAGCGGAGGGCAGTCGAATGAGCAGTTCTTC. Its protein is CATKGTSGGQSNEQFF. The gene calls are TRBV24-1 and TRBJ2-1; 11 nucleotides align to TRBD2. Germline assignment: CDR1 KGHDR and CDR2 SFDVKD. CDR3 size: 16 residues. Losses at the gene ends were 8 bases for V and 7 bases for J; bases not matched to a gene: 12.

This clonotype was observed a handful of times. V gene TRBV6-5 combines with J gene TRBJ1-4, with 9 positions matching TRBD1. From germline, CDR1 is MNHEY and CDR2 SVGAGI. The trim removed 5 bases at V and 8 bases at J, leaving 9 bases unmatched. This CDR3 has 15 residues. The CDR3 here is CASSPGQGLWEKLFF. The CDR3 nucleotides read TGTGCCAGCAGTCCGGGACAGGGCTTATGGGAAAAACTGTTTTTT.

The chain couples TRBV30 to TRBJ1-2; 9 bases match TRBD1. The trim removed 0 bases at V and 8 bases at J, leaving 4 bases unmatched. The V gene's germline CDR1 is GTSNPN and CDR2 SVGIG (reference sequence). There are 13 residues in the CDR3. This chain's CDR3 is CAWSVTGGWGYTF. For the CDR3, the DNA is TGTGCCTGGAGTGTTACAGGGGGCTGGGGCTACACCTTC.

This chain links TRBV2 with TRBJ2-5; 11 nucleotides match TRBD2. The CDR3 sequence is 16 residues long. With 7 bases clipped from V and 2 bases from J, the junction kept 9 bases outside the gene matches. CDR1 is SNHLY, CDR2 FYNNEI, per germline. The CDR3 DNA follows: TGTGCCAGCACCACACTAGCGGGGGTGACTCAAGAGACCCAGTACTTC. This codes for CASTTLAGVTQETQYF.

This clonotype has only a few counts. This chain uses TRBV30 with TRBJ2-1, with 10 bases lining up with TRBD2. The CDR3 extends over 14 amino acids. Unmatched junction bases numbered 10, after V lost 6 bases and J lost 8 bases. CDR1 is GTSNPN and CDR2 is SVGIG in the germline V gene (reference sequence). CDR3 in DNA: TGTGCCTGTATGCTAGCGGGAGCCCATTATGAGCAGTTCTTC. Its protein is CACMLAGAHYEQFF.

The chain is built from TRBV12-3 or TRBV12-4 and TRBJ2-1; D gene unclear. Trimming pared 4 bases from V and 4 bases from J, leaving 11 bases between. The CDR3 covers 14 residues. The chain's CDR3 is CASSSDPSYNEQFF. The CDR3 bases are TGTGCCAGCAGTTCGGACCCTTCTTACAATGAGCAGTTCTTC.

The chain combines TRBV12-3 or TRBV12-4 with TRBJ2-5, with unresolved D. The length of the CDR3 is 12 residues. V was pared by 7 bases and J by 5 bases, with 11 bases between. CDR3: CASTLSRETQYF. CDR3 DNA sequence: TGTGCCAGCACCCTTTCGCGGGAGACCCAGTACTTC.

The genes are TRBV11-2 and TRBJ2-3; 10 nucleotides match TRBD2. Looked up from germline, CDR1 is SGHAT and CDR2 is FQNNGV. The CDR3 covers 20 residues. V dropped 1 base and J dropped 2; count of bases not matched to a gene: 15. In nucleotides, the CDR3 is TGTGCCAGCAGCTTAGTTAGGCTAGCGGGGGCCCTACTCCTCACAGATACGCAGTATTTT. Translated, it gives CASSLVRLAGALLLTDTQYF.